Listed below are T cell receptor beta chains from one sample, sequenced in a study of Graves' ophthalmopathy and Graves' hyperthyroidism. TCRdb processed the multiplex PCR reads anew with MiXCR; each CDR3 protein has one entry. The table includes about 370,000 distinct CDR3 sequences, roughly 18% detected once. The sample taken for sequencing was peripheral blood. Source of these receptors: a woman younger than 30 with Graves' ophthalmopathy. Each CDR3 is given with its conserved first and last residue. The order of the fields is J gene, D gene, clone size, V gene, CDR3 protein, CDR3 DNA. D genes are given only for firm matches. The size field is filled for only some rows; it gives once, few, many or a size class.

TRBJ2-7 TRBD2 . TRBV6-2/TRBV6-3 CASSYSSRGDFYEQYF TGTGCCAGCAGTTACTCGTCCCGGGGGGACTTCTACGAGCAGTACTTC
TRBJ2-2 . many TRBV19 CASRTGRIGELFF TGTGCCAGTCGGACGGGGAGGATCGGGGAGCTGTTTTTT
TRBJ2-5 TRBD2 many TRBV27 CASRSRAGGSETQYF TGTGCCAGCAGATCCAGAGCGGGGGGTTCAGAGACCCAGTACTTC
TRBJ2-6 TRBD1 . TRBV13 CASSSGQVNSGANVLTF TGTGCCAGCAGCTCTGGACAGGTAAACTCTGGGGCCAACGTCCTGACTTTC
TRBJ2-7 . many TRBV20-1 CSVRGSSSYEQYF TGCAGTGTCCGCGGAAGTAGCTCCTACGAGCAGTACTTC
TRBJ1-1 TRBD1 many TRBV10-2 CASSELRTGGRTEAFF TGCGCCAGCAGTGAGCTGCGGACAGGGGGAAGGACTGAAGCTTTCTTT
TRBJ1-3 . many TRBV9 CASSVEVGTGNTIYF TGTGCCAGCAGCGTAGAGGTGGGCACGGGAAACACCATATATTTT
TRBJ2-5 TRBD2 . TRBV6-2/TRBV6-3 CASSKTSGRTETQYF TGTGCCAGCAGCAAGACTAGCGGGAGGACCGAGACCCAGTACTTC
TRBJ2-7 TRBD2 many TRBV5-1 CASSLNPQRGSSYEQYF TGCGCCAGCAGCTTGAATCCCCAGCGGGGTAGCTCCTACGAGCAGTACTTC
TRBJ2-2 . few TRBV12-5 CASGLRISTGVNTGELFF TGTGCTAGTGGTTTGCGGATATCAACGGGGGTGAACACCGGGGAGCTGTTTTTT
TRBJ1-1 . many TRBV27 CASSPGQGRDLWAFF TGTGCCAGCAGCCCTGGGCAGGGACGAGACCTTTGGGCTTTCTTT
TRBJ2-7 TRBD1 . TRBV27 CASSLSRDRWGGEQYF TGTGCCAGCAGCCTATCCAGGGACAGGTGGGGAGGCGAGCAGTACTTC
TRBJ1-6 . many TRBV2 CASISTENSPLHF TGTGCCAGCATTTCAACAGAAAATTCACCCCTCCACTTT
TRBJ1-1 . . TRBV6-1 CATRTFMNTEAFF TGTGCCACCCGGACTTTCATGAACACTGAAGCTTTCTTT
TRBJ1-5 TRBD1 many TRBV28 CASSLNANRGRRNQPQHF TGTGCCAGCAGCCTCAATGCAAACAGGGGGCGTCGGAATCAGCCCCAGCATTTT
TRBJ1-1 . . TRBV29-1 CTALPDGNTEAFF TGCACCGCACTACCGGACGGGAACACTGAAGCTTTCTTT
TRBJ1-1 TRBD1 many TRBV10-3 CAISGTGKTEAFF TGTGCCATCAGTGGGACAGGCAAGACTGAAGCTTTCTTT
TRBJ2-7 . many TRBV28 CASSVTNRASYEQYF TGTGCCAGCAGTGTCACCAACAGGGCGTCCTACGAGCAGTACTTC
TRBJ1-5 . many TRBV27 CASSYRAHSPQHF TGTGCCAGCAGTTATCGGGCCCACTCGCCCCAGCATTTT
TRBJ2-7 . . TRBV6-5 CASSYVDSSYEQYF TGTGCCAGCAGTTACGTTGACAGTTCCTACGAGCAGTACTTC
TRBJ1-2 TRBD1 . TRBV6-2/TRBV6-3 CASSSPPPGQGNYGYTF TGTGCCAGCAGCTCGCCCCCGCCGGGACAGGGTAACTATGGCTACACCTTC
TRBJ2-6 . many TRBV28 CASSIVSGANVLTF TGTGCCAGCAGTATAGTCTCTGGGGCCAACGTCCTGACTTTC
TRBJ1-6 . . TRBV6-4 CASRDRRKDSPLHF TGTGCCAGCAGGGACCGCCGGAAGGATTCACCCCTCCACTTT
TRBJ1-5 . many TRBV6-5 CASRLTQAGGNQPQHF TGTGCCAGCAGATTAACCCAGGCGGGAGGCAATCAGCCCCAGCATTTT
TRBJ2-5 TRBD2 many TRBV7-2 CASSWARTSGQETQYF TGTGCCAGCAGCTGGGCCAGGACTAGCGGGCAAGAGACCCAGTACTTC
TRBJ2-7 . many TRBV19 CASSITGGQAVTDEQYF TGTGCCAGTAGTATCACGGGCGGGCAGGCCGTTACGGACGAGCAGTACTTC
TRBJ1-2 TRBD1 . TRBV5-1 CASSLSPGQSYGYTF TGCGCCAGCAGCTTATCTCCGGGACAGAGCTATGGCTACACCTTC
TRBJ1-1 . many TRBV7-9 CASSLMQGHNTEAFF TGTGCCAGCAGCTTAATGCAGGGGCATAACACTGAAGCTTTCTTT
TRBJ1-6 . many TRBV7-2 CASSLGPGPNSPLHF TGTGCCAGCAGCTTAGGGCCGGGGCCAAATTCACCCCTCCACTTT
TRBJ1-6 . many TRBV28 CASRLGGSPLHF TGTGCCAGCAGACTCGGGGGATCACCCCTCCACTTT
TRBJ2-2 TRBD1 many TRBV14 CASSQTGTNTGELFF TGTGCCAGCAGCCAGACAGGGACGAACACCGGGGAGCTGTTTTTT
TRBJ2-7 TRBD1 . TRBV20-1 CSAGGTGGHEQYF TGCAGTGCTGGCGGGACAGGGGGCCACGAGCAGTACTTC
TRBJ1-5 TRBD1 many TRBV19 CASSPLWTGSNQPQHF TGTGCCAGTAGCCCACTTTGGACAGGGAGTAATCAGCCCCAGCATTTT
TRBJ2-5 TRBD2 . TRBV7-2 CASSGGGEETQYF TGTGCCAGCAGCGGCGGGGGGGAAGAGACCCAGTACTTC
TRBJ2-7 . many TRBV28 CASSLGGGIYEQYF TGTGCCAGCAGTTTGGGTGGCGGGATCTACGAGCAGTACTTC
TRBJ2-7 TRBD2 . TRBV6-5 CASSYFGTSGSYEQYF TGTGCCAGCAGTTATTTCGGGACTAGCGGCTCCTACGAGCAGTACTTC
TRBJ1-1 . many TRBV28 CASSEGQNTEAFF TGTGCCAGCAGTGAAGGACAGAACACTGAAGCTTTCTTT
TRBJ1-1 . . TRBV6-2/TRBV6-3 CASSLARRSEAFF TGTGCCAGCAGTTTAGCGAGGCGGTCTGAAGCTTTCTTT
TRBJ2-5 TRBD2 many TRBV7-3 CASSSGLARETQYF TGTGCCAGCAGCTCGGGACTAGCGAGGGAGACCCAGTACTTC
TRBJ2-2 . many TRBV10-1 CASSESAGMNTGELFF TGCGCCAGCAGTGAGTCGGCAGGAATGAACACCGGGGAGCTGTTTTTT
TRBJ2-7 . many TRBV11-2 CASSSLTGRSYEQYF TGTGCCAGCAGCTCCCTAACCGGGAGATCCTACGAGCAGTACTTC
TRBJ1-5 TRBD1 many TRBV12-3/TRBV12-4 CASSRGTGEGQPQHF TGTGCCAGCAGTAGGGGGACAGGGGAGGGTCAGCCCCAGCATTTT
TRBJ1-2 TRBD1 many TRBV19 CASTDRGNGYTF TGTGCCAGCACTGACAGGGGGAATGGCTACACCTTC
TRBJ2-7 TRBD1 many TRBV28 CASGSPDRIAPSPYF TGTGCCAGCGGATCTCCGGACAGGATTGCCCCTTCCCCGTACTTC
TRBJ2-7 TRBD2 many TRBV19 CASSIVAGGSYEQYF TGTGCCAGTAGTATAGTAGCGGGAGGATCCTACGAGCAGTACTTC
TRBJ1-2 . many TRBV6-5 CASSPGFGYTF TGTGCCAGCAGCCCCGGGTTTGGCTACACCTTC
TRBJ1-1 . many TRBV19 CASITGTEAFF TGTGCCAGTATCACAGGGACAGAAGCTTTCTTT
TRBJ1-6 . many TRBV12-3/TRBV12-4 CASRLDAGYNSPLHF TGTGCCAGCAGATTAGACGCAGGGTATAATTCACCCCTCCACTTT
TRBJ2-7 TRBD2 many TRBV10-3 CAISESTRAGGSYEQYF TGTGCCATCAGTGAGTCAACTAGGGCGGGGGGGAGCTACGAGCAGTACTTC
TRBJ1-5 . many TRBV28 CASSLPGENQPQHF TGTGCCAGCAGTCTTCCGGGGGAAAATCAGCCCCAGCATTTT